The 11 T cell receptor beta chains below were found in one sample sequenced in a study of molecular identifiers for immune sequencing clone quantification. TCRdb processed the PCR reads anew with MiXCR; each CDR3 protein has one entry. The sample shows about 640,000 distinct CDR3 sequences, nearly 20% of them seen only once. The sample consisted of naive CD8+ T cells from blood, with Jurkat cell RNA spiked in. Subset defined: FACS-sorted CD8+CD4-CCR7+CD45RA+ naive T cells. Receptors originate from a human donor in good health. Some libraries in this study had Jurkat cell RNA spiked in.

This clonotype has at least ten counts. The chain carries TRBV2 and TRBJ1-1, with TRBD1 matching over 9 bases. The CDR3 covers 13 residues. Per the germline V gene, CDR1 is SNHLY and CDR2 is FYNNEI. V lost 8 bases, J lost 4 bases, and 5 bases stayed unmatched. CDR3 loop: CASGSTGGTEAFF. CDR3 nucleotide sequence: TGTGCCAGCGGTTCGACAGGGGGCACTGAAGCTTTCTTT.

This chain links TRBV9 with TRBJ2-7; TRBD2 is a possible D gene (5 bases). V was shortened by 5 bases and J by 4 bases, with 13 bases between the two germline ends. The CDR3 runs to 13 residues. Germline values: CDR1 SGDLS, CDR2 YYNGEE. In DNA form, the CDR3 reads TGTGCCAGCAGTGCTTCGGGGATGTACGAGCAGTACTTC. Translating gives CASSASGMYEQYF.

This clonotype was seen ten or more times. This chain connects TRBV4-2 to TRBJ2-5; D ambiguous. V shed 0 bases and J shed 1 base, with 12 bases lying between them. This CDR3 is built from 16 residues. Germline CDR1 reads LGHNA; CDR2 reads YNFKEQ. CDR3 region: CASSQDTVFSQETQYF. Written as DNA, the CDR3 is TGTGCCAGCAGCCAAGATACCGTATTTTCCCAAGAGACCCAGTACTTC.

This clonotype was seen ten or more times. CDR3: CASSLKNSALETQYF. The CDR3 DNA reads as TGTGCCAGCAGTTTGAAGAACTCGGCCTTAGAGACCCAGTACTTC. J is TRBJ2-5 and V is TRBV27, with D hard to call. Trimming pared 3 bases from V and 4 bases from J, leaving 15 bases between. This CDR3 is 15 amino acids long. The germline V gene has CDR1 MNHEY and CDR2 SMNVEV (reference sequence).

A few counts support this clonotype. This sequence joins TRBV4-3 and TRBJ2-1, with 12 bases lining up with TRBD2. With 0 bases clipped from V and 4 bases from J, the junction kept 10 bases outside the gene matches. The V gene's germline CDR1 is LGHNA and CDR2 YSLEER. The CDR3 runs to 19 residues. The CDR3 nucleotides are TGCGCCAGCAGCCAAGATCGGCTAGCGGGAGGGGGGTCGTACAATGAGCAGTTCTTC. The encoded protein is CASSQDRLAGGGSYNEQFF.

CDR3 coding DNA: TGTGCCAGCAGCTTGGATCAGGGGGGGGAGACCCAGTACTTC. Protein sequence: CASSLDQGGETQYF. The J gene is TRBJ2-5, the V gene TRBV5-4; D is possibly TRBD1 or TRBD2 (7 bases each). Germline V CDR1 and CDR2: SGHNT, YYREEE (reference sequence). This CDR3 has 14 residues. V shed 0 bases and J shed 5 bases, with 11 bases lying between them.

This clonotype showed up many times. The CDR3 here is CASSVVGGGDTGELFF. Here the CDR3 DNA reads TGTGCCAGCAGCGTAGTAGGCGGGGGGGACACCGGGGAGCTGTTTTTT. This sequence joins TRBV9 and TRBJ2-2, with 9 bases aligning to TRBD2. The CDR3 runs to 16 residues. J gave up 3 bases and V 0 bases, and 3 bases lay outside the gene matches. CDR1 SGDLS and CDR2 YYNGEE come from the germline V gene.

Notes on this clonotype: This may be a read error: a much more frequent sequence differs by one nucleotide. This rearrangement joins TRBV7-9 to TRBJ1-1; TRBD1 might be the D (5 bases). V gave up 5 bases and J gave up 6 bases, with 16 bases separating them. The CDR3 has 14 residues. The germline CDR1 and CDR2 sequences are SEHNR and FQNEAQ (reference sequence). The CDR3 DNA follows: TGTGCCAGCAGCCTAAGTCACGGGGACCCTGAAGCTTTCTTT. Its protein product is CASSLSHGDPEAFF.

The chain combines TRBV6-5 with TRBJ2-1; D is ambiguous. The V and J ends lost 1 base and 7 bases respectively, with 11 bases between them. The CDR3 sequence is 14 residues long. Germline CDR1 reads MNHEY; CDR2 reads SVGAGI. CDR3 bases: TGTGCCAGCAGTTACTGGAGAGAAACGAATGAGCAGTTCTTC. This translates into CASSYWRETNEQFF.

The sample holds many counts of this clonotype. The genes are TRBV9 and TRBJ2-3; D not certain. The germline gives CDR1 SGDLS, CDR2 YYNGEE. V dropped 0 bases and J dropped 0 bases, with 8 bases sitting between them. This CDR3 has 15 amino acids. The CDR3 spells CASSVEPQSTDTQYF. DNA of the CDR3: TGTGCCAGCAGCGTAGAGCCCCAAAGCACAGATACGCAGTATTTT.

This clonotype showed up many times. Here the CDR3 reads CAAAPWYSGANVLTF. The CDR3 region has the DNA TGCGCCGCCGCCCCTTGGTACTCTGGGGCCAACGTCCTGACTTTC. V is TRBV4-3 and J is TRBJ2-6, with no clear D. V was shortened by 11 bases and J by 0 bases, with 14 bases between the two germline ends. From germline, CDR1 is LGHNA and CDR2 YSLEER. The CDR3 is 15 residues long.